The T cell receptor (beta chain) under discussion was sequenced for a study of T cell responses to AZD1222 COVID-19 vaccine. Study-wide results and caveats: Spike-wide vaccine-associated CD4 TCRs dominated at 160-218 and 743-854. Sampling captured repertoires only after the peak T cell response. Clonal diversity was possibly underestimated; the donors were predominantly white British and more often female. Two AZD1222 doses significantly raised spike-specific TCR breadth and depth over controls.

This CDR3 has 12 residues. CDR1 and CDR2 from the germline V gene are MNHEY and SVGAGI. The V end lost 6 bases, the J end lost 1 base, and 6 bases lay between the germline ends. This clone has only one observation. Its target is unknown. Method: immunoSEQ multiplex PCR; TCRdb's copy keeps in-frame clones and lacks some. This sample has 90,000 to 130,000 clones, with roughly 92% found just once. The V call is TRBV6-5, the J call TRBJ1-1; D call uncertain. The origin of this receptor is an adult in good health. This material consisted of peripheral blood, taken on day 0 of AZD1222 vaccination. The CDR3 region has the DNA TGTGCCAGCAGGGGCGAGAACACTGAAGCTTTCTTT. It encodes CASRGENTEAFF.